This is a list of T cell receptor beta chains from one sample in a study of tumor-infiltrating lymphocytes in primary liver carcinoma. TCRdb re-called the multiplex PCR reads with MiXCR, one entry per CDR3 protein. The data show approximately 330,000 distinct CDR3 sequences, 65% seen once. Sequencing input: peripheral blood. The source of these receptors is a man aged 35 to 55 with primary liver carcinoma and hepatitis B virus infection. Each CDR3 is given with its conserved first and last residue. Each record gives: V gene, J gene, D gene, clone size, CDR3 protein, CDR3 DNA. A D gene is named only where the DNA matches it firmly. Size is stated for part of the rows, as once, few or many counts, or as a class when the clone is expanded.

v_call: TRBV14
j_call: TRBJ2-3
d_call: NA
clone_size: few
cdr3_aa: CASSQEWRRYSTQYF
cdr3_nt: TGTGCCAGCAGCCAAGAGTGGCGGAGATACTCTACGCAGTATTTT

v_call: TRBV29-1
j_call: TRBJ2-1
d_call: NA
clone_size: NA
cdr3_aa: CSVEDPDRSSYSEQFF
cdr3_nt: TGCAGCGTCGAAGATCCAGATCGGAGCTCCTACAGTGAGCAGTTCTTC

v_call: TRBV11-2
j_call: TRBJ2-3
d_call: NA
clone_size: medium-sized
cdr3_aa: CASSPQTLPDTQYF
cdr3_nt: TGTGCCAGCAGCCCACAGACCCTGCCAGATACGCAGTATTTT

v_call: TRBV29-1
j_call: TRBJ2-7
d_call: NA
clone_size: many
cdr3_aa: CSVLGPSANEQYF
cdr3_nt: TGCAGCGTCCTGGGACCTTCTGCCAACGAGCAGTACTTC

v_call: TRBV29-1
j_call: TRBJ2-3
d_call: TRBD1
clone_size: many
cdr3_aa: CSVGTGEDTQYF
cdr3_nt: TGCAGCGTCGGGACAGGGGAGGATACGCAGTATTTT

v_call: TRBV6-5
j_call: TRBJ1-2
d_call: NA
clone_size: NA
cdr3_aa: CASSYIRFYGYTF
cdr3_nt: TGTGCCAGCAGTTATATCAGATTCTATGGCTACACCTTC

v_call: TRBV11-2
j_call: TRBJ1-1
d_call: NA
clone_size: NA
cdr3_aa: CASGPTRNAEAFF
cdr3_nt: TGTGCCAGCGGCCCAACAAGAAACGCTGAAGCTTTCTTT

v_call: TRBV5-4
j_call: TRBJ2-7
d_call: TRBD1
clone_size: few
cdr3_aa: CASSPGTGKVYEQYF
cdr3_nt: TGTGCCAGCAGCCCCGGGACAGGGAAAGTCTACGAGCAGTACTTC

v_call: TRBV11-3
j_call: TRBJ2-1
d_call: NA
clone_size: NA
cdr3_aa: CVSSNKDNEQLF
cdr3_nt: TGTGTCAGCAGCAACAAGGACAATGAGCAGCTCTTC

v_call: TRBV11-2
j_call: TRBJ1-5
d_call: NA
clone_size: NA
cdr3_aa: CASGPRGGGICNQPQHF
cdr3_nt: TGTGCCAGCGGCCCGAGAGGAGGTGGGATTTGCAATCAGCCCCAGCATTTT

v_call: TRBV30
j_call: TRBJ1-2
d_call: NA
clone_size: many
cdr3_aa: CASWLDFYTF
cdr3_nt: TGTGCCAGCTGGCTCGATTTCTACACCTTC

v_call: TRBV6-5
j_call: TRBJ2-2
d_call: TRBD2
clone_size: NA
cdr3_aa: CSSSYSTAAGANTGELFF
cdr3_nt: TGTTCCAGCAGTTACTCGACTGCAGCGGGGGCGAACACCGGGGAGCTGTTTTTT

v_call: TRBV29-1
j_call: TRBJ2-5
d_call: TRBD1
clone_size: NA
cdr3_aa: CSVNDRGRLETQHF
cdr3_nt: TGCAGCGTTAATGACAGGGGGCGGTTGGAAACCCAGCACTTC

v_call: TRBV10-1
j_call: TRBJ2-5
d_call: NA
clone_size: NA
cdr3_aa: CASSDPRAETQYF
cdr3_nt: TGCGCCAGCAGTGACCCACGGGCAGAGACCCAGTACTTC

v_call: TRBV6-5
j_call: TRBJ1-1
d_call: NA
clone_size: NA
cdr3_aa: CASRPTGLNTEAFF
cdr3_nt: TGTGCCAGCAGGCCTACAGGTTTGAACACTGAAGCTTTCTTC

v_call: TRBV12-3/TRBV12-4
j_call: TRBJ2-7
d_call: TRBD1
clone_size: many
cdr3_aa: CASSLGQGPAYEQYF
cdr3_nt: TGTGCCAGCAGCCTGGGACAGGGGCCAGCCTACGAGCAGTACTTC

v_call: TRBV10-3
j_call: TRBJ2-1
d_call: TRBD1
clone_size: few
cdr3_aa: CAIRGQGVNDEQFF
cdr3_nt: TGTGCCATCAGAGGACAGGGTGTTAACGATGAGCAGTTCTTC

v_call: TRBV24-1
j_call: TRBJ2-1
d_call: TRBD2
clone_size: NA
cdr3_aa: CATSDRSSGTSNEQFF
cdr3_nt: TGTGCCACCAGTGATCGGTCCTCAGGGACTAGCAATGAGCAGTTCTTC

v_call: TRBV11-2
j_call: TRBJ2-1
d_call: TRBD2
clone_size: NA
cdr3_aa: CASGLAGVRNEQFF
cdr3_nt: TGTGCCAGCGGACTAGCGGGAGTTAGAAATGAGCAGTTCTTC

v_call: TRBV6-5
j_call: TRBJ2-3
d_call: NA
clone_size: NA
cdr3_aa: CASSYSELSFDTQYF
cdr3_nt: TGTGCCAGCAGTTACTCGGAACTTAGTTTTGATACGCAGTATTTT